Detailed here is one T cell receptor (beta chain). This sample is drawn from a study of blood T cell repertoires in COVID-19. Overall study: The United States, Italy and Spain supplied acute and convalescent COVID-19 samples. T cells, B-cell-depleted T cells, or PBMCs provided the cDNA or gDNA that served as material.

Original handling: Reference gene primer amplification in the assay estimated nucleated cell counts. TCRdb keeps only in-frame clones here, not all; method: immunoSEQ multiplex PCR. V and J calls plus clone size are reproduced from that table; the DNA served to infer D and trimming. The top ten hold 12% of the sample, which has 200,000 to 300,000 clones, more than 70% seen once. Per the germline V gene, CDR1 is LNHDA and CDR2 is SQIVND (reference sequence). CDR3 length: 16 amino acids. With V trimmed by 2 bases and J by 5 bases, 10 bases remained unmatched. Sequencing was performed on peripheral blood. The chain carries TRBV19 and TRBJ1-1, with 8 nucleotides matching TRBD1. This TCR was recovered from an elderly man with acute or convalescent COVID-19. Here the CDR3 DNA reads TGTGCCAGTAGTATAACTCCCAGGGGGCGAGGGACTGAAGCTTTCTTT. Its protein product is CASSITPRGRGTEAFF.